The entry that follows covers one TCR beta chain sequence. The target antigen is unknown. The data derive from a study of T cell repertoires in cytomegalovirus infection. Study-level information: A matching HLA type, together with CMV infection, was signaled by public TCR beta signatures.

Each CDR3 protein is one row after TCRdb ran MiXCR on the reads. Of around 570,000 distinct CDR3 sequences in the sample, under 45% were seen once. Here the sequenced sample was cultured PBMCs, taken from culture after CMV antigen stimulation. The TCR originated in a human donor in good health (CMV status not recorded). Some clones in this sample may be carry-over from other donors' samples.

CDR3 sequence: CSVPTGGTATQYF. DNA for the CDR3: TGCAGCGTCCCGACAGGGGGAACCGCGACCCAGTACTTC. The chain carries TRBV29-1 and TRBJ2-5; 9 bases match TRBD1. V lost 6 bases to trimming and J lost 7 bases; unmatched junction nucleotides: 9. Germline CDR1 reads SQVTM; CDR2 reads ANQGSEA. The CDR3 contains 13 residues.